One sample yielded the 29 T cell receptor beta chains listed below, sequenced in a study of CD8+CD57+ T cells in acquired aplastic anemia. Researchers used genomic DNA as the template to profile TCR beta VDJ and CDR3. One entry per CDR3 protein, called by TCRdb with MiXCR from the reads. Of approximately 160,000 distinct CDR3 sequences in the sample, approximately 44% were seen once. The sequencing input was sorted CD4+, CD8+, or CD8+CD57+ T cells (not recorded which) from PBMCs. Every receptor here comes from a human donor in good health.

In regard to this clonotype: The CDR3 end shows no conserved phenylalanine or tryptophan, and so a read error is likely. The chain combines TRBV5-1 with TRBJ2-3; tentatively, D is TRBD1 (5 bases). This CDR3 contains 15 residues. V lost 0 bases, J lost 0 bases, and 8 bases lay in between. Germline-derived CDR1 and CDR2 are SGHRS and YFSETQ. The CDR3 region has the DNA TGCGCCAGCAGCTTGGGACAGACTAGCACAGATACGCAGTATCTT. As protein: CASSLGQTSTDTQYL.

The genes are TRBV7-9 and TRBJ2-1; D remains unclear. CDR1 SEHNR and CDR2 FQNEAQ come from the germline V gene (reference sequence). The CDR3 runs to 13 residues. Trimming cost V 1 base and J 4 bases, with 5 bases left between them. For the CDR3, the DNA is TGTGCCAGCAGCTTAGACCGATACAATGAGCAGTTCTTC. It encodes CASSLDRYNEQFF.

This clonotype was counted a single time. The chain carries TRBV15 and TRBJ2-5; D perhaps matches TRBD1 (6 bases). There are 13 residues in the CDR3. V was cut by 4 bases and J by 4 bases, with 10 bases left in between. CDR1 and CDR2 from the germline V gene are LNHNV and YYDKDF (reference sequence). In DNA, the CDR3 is TGTGCCACCAGCATACGAGGGGGAGAGACCCAGTACTTC. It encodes CATSIRGGETQYF.

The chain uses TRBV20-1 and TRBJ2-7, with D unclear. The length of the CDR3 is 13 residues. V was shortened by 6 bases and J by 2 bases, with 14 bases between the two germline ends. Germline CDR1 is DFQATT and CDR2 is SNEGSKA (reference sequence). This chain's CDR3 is CSAWSVGPYEQYF. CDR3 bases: TGCAGTGCCTGGAGTGTAGGCCCCTACGAGCAGTACTTC.

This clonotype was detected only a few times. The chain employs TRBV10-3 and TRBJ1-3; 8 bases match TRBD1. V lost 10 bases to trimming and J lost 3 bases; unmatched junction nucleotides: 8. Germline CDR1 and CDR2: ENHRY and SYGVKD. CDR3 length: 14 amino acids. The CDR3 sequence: CATTQGAGGNTIYF. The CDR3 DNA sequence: TGTGCCACCACTCAGGGGGCCGGTGGAAACACCATATATTTT.

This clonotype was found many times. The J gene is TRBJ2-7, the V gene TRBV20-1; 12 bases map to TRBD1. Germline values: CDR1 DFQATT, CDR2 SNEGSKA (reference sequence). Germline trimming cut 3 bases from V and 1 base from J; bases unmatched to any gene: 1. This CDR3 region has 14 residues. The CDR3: CSARGQGASYEQYF. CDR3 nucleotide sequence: TGCAGTGCTAGGGGACAGGGGGCGTCCTACGAGCAGTACTTC.

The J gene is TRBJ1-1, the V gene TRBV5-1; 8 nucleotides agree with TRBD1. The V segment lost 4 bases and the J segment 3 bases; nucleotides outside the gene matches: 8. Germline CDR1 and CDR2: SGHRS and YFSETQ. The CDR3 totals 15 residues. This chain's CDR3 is CASSRSTGVDTEAFF. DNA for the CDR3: TGCGCCAGCAGCAGGTCGACAGGGGTCGACACTGAAGCTTTCTTT. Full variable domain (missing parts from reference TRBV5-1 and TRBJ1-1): KAGVTQTPRYLIKTRGQQVTLSCSPISGHRSVSWYQQTPGQGLQFLFEYFSETQRNKGNFPGRFSGRQFSNSRSEMNVSTLELGDSALYLCASSRSTGVDTEAFFGQGTRLTVV.

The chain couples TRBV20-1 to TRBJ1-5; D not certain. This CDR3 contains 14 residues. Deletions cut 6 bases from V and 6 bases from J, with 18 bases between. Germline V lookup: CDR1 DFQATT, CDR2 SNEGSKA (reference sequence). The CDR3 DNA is TGCAGTGCCCCCACCGTTGGAGTGGCTCAGCCCCAGCATTTT. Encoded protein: CSAPTVGVAQPQHF.

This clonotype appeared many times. CDR3 in amino acids: CASRETGAFGDGYTF. The CDR3, as DNA: TGTGCCAGCAGGGAGACAGGGGCGTTTGGGGATGGCTACACCTTC. The chain carries TRBV6-1 and TRBJ1-2, with 8 bases aligning to TRBD1. Germline V gene lookup returns CDR1 MNHNS and CDR2 SASEGT. The CDR3 extends over 15 amino acids. V trimming: 6 bases; J trimming: 6 bases; junction bases outside the gene matches: 12.

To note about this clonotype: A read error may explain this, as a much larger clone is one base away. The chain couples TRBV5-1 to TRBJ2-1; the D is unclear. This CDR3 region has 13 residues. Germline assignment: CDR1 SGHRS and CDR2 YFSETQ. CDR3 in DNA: TGCGCCAGCAGCACGTTCGCGGTCAATGGGCAGTTCTTC. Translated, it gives CASSTFAVNGQFF.

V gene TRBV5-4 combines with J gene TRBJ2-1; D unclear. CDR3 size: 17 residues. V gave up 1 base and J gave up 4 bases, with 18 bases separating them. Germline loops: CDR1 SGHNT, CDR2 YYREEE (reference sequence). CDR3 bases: TGTGCCAGCAGCTTGAGCCTCGTCGAGATCACATACAATGAGCAGTTCTTC. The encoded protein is CASSLSLVEITYNEQFF.

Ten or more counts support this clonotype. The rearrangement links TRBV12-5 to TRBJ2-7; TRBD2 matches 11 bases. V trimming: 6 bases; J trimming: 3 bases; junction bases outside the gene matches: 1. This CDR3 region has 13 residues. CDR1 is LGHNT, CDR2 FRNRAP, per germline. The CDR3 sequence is CASGTSGIYEQYF. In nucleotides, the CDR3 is TGTGCTAGTGGGACTAGCGGGATCTACGAGCAGTACTTC.

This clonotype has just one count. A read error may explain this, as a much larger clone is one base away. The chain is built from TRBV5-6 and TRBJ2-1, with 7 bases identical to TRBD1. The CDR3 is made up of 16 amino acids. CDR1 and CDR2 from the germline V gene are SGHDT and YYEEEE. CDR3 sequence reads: CASTEQGIWSYNERFF. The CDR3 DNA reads TGTGCCAGCACCGAACAGGGGATTTGGTCCTACAATGAGCGGTTCTTC.

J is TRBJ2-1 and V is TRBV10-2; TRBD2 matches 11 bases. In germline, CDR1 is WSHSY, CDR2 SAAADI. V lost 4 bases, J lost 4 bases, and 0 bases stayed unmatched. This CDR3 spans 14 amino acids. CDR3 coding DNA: TGCGCCAGCAGTGGACTAGCGGGGTACAATGAGCAGTTCTTC. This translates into CASSGLAGYNEQFF.

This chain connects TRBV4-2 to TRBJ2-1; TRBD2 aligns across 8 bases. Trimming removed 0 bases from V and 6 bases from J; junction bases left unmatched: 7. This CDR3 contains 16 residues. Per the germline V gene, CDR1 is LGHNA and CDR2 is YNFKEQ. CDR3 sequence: CASSQDRGTRINEQFF. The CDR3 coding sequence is TGTGCCAGCAGCCAAGATCGCGGGACTAGAATCAATGAGCAGTTCTTC.

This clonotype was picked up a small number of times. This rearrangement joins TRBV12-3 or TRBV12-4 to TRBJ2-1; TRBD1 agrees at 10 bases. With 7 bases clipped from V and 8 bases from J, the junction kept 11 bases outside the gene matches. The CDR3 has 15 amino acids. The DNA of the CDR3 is TGTGCCAGCAAGCAGGGGGACAGGGGATCCGATGAGCAGTTCTTC. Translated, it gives CASKQGDRGSDEQFF.

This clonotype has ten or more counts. The CDR3: CAWGKGPVYEQYF. DNA for the CDR3: TGTGCCTGGGGGAAGGGACCAGTCTACGAGCAGTACTTC. The chain combines TRBV30 with TRBJ2-7, with D perhaps being TRBD1 or TRBD2 (5 bases each). This CDR3 is built from 13 residues. V lost 5 bases to trimming and J lost 3 bases, with 14 bases between them. Looked up from germline, CDR1 is GTSNPN and CDR2 is SVGIG (reference sequence). Combining the CDR3 with reference TRBV30 and TRBJ2-7 gives the whole variable domain SQTIHQWPATLVQPVGSPLSLECTVEGTSNPNLYWYRQAAGRGLQLLFYSVGIGQISSEVPQNLSASRPQDRQFILSSKKLLLSDSGFYLCAWGKGPVYEQYFGPGTRLTVT.

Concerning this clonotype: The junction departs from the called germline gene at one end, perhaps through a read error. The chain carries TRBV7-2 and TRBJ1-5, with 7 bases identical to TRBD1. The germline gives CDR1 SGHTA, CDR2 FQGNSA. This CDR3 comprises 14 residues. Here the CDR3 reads CANSQGQAGQPRHF. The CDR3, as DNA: TGTGCCAACAGCCAAGGACAGGCAGGTCAGCCCCGGCATTTT. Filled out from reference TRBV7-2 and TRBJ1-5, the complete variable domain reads GAGVSQSPSNKVTEKGKDVELRCDPISGHTALYWYRQSLGQGLEFLIYFQGNSAPDKSGLPSDRFSAERTGGSVSTLTIQRTQQEDSAVYLCANSQGQAGQPRHFGDGTRLSIL.

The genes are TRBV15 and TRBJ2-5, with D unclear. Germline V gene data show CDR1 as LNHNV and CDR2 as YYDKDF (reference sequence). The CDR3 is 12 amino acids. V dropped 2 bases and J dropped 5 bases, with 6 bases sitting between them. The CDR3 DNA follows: TGTGCCACCAGCAGACCGATGGAGACCCAGTACTTC. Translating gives CATSRPMETQYF.

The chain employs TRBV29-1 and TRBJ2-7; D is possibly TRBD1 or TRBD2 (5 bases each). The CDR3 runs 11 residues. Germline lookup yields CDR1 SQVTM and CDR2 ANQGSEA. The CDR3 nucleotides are TGCAGTACTTGGGGACCCTACGAGCAGTACTTC. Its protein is CSTWGPYEQYF.

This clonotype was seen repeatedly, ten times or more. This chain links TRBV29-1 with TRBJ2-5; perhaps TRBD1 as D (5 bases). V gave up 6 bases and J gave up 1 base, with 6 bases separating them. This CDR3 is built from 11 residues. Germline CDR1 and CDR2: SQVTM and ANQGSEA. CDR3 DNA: TGCAGCGTCCAGGGCCAAGAGACCCAGTACTTC. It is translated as CSVQGQETQYF.

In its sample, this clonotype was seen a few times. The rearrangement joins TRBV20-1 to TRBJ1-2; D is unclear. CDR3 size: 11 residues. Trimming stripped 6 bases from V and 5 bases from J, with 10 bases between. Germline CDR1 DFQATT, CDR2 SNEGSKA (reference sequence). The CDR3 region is CSALPGYGYTF. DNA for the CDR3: TGCAGTGCGCTCCCCGGGTATGGCTACACCTTC.

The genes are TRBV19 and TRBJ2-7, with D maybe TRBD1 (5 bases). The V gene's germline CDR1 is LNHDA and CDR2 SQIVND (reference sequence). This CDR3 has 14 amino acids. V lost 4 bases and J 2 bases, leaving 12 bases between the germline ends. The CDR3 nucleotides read TGTGCCAGTAGTAATCCAGGGAAGACCTACGAGCAGTACTTC. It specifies CASSNPGKTYEQYF.

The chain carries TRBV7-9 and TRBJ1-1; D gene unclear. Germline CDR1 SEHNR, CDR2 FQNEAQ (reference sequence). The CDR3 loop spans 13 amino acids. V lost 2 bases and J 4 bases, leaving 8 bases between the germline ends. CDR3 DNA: TGTGCCAGCAGCTTAAAGGGCCCCACTGAAGCTTTCTTT. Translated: CASSLKGPTEAFF.

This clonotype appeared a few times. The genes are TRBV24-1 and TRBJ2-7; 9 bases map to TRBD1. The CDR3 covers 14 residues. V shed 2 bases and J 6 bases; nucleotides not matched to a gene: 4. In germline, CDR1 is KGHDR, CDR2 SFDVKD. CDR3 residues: CATSDSGQGSEQYF. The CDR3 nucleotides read TGTGCCACCAGTGATTCGGGACAGGGCTCCGAGCAGTACTTC.

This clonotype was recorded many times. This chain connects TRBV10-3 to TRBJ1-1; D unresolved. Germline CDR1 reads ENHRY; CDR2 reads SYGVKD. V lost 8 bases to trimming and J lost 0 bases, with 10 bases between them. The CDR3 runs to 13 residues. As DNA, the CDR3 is TGTGCCATCGCCCCAGACATGAACACTGAAGCTTTCTTT. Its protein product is CAIAPDMNTEAFF.

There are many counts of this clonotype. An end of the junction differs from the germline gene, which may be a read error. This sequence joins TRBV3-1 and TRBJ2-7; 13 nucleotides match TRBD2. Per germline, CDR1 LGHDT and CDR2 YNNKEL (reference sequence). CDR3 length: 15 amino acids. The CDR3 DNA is TGCGCCAGCAGCCAAGGACTAGCGGGGGCCTACGAGCAGTACTTC. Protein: CASSQGLAGAYEQYF.

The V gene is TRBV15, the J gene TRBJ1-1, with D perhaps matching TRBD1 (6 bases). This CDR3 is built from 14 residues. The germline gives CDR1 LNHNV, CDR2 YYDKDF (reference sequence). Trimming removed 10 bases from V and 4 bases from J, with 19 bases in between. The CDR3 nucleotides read TGTGCCAGCAGGGGCCACTCCGGGGCCACTGAAGCTTTCTTT. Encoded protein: CASRGHSGATEAFF.

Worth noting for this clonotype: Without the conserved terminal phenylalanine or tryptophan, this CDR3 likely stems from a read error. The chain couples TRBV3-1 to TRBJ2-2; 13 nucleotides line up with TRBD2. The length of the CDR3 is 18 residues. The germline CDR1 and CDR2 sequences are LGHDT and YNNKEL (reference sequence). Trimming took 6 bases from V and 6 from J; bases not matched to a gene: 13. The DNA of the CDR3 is TGTGCCAGCAGTCCCACTAGCGGGGGGGCCGGAAGACCCGGGGAGCTGTTTTCT. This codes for CASSPTSGGAGRPGELFS.